This passage covers 30 T cell receptor beta chains from one sample sequenced in a study of cytomegalovirus exposure and HLA in healthy donors. With 60 Vbeta and 13 Jbeta primers, the PCR was carried out. Sequencing used immunoSEQ multiplex PCR; TCRdb keeps in-frame clones, though not all of them. The table lists some 170,000 clones, about 80% of them singletons, with 2.2% in the top ten. Material: PBMCs. The receptors were sampled from a woman aged 25 to 39 in good health and CMV-seronegative.

As for this clone: The sample holds other DNA sequences that translate to the same CDR3. The V gene is TRBV7-9, the J gene TRBJ1-3, with no clear D. Trimming shortened V by 1 base and J by 4 bases, and 5 bases separated the two germline ends. The CDR3 has 13 residues. Germline V gene sequence: CDR1 SEHNR, CDR2 FQNEAQ (reference sequence). The CDR3 DNA sequence: TGTGCCAGCAGCTTAGGGGCGGGAAACACCATATATTTT. As protein: CASSLGAGNTIYF.

The genes are TRBV29-1 and TRBJ2-7; 10 nucleotides match TRBD2. The junction had 8 bases not matched to a gene; V was cut back by 7 bases and J by 2 bases. CDR3 size: 14 residues. Germline V gene data show CDR1 as SQVTM and CDR2 as ANQGSEA. The CDR3 region has the DNA TGCAGCGCCTTAACTAGCGGGGCCACCTACGAGCAGTACTTC. Protein: CSALTSGATYEQYF.

This rearrangement joins TRBV18 to TRBJ2-1; maybe TRBD1 (6 bases). Germline V lookup: CDR1 KGHSH, CDR2 LQKENI. V was cut by 5 bases and J by 7 bases, with 21 bases left in between. The CDR3 contains 16 residues. CDR3 bases: TGTGCCAGCTCAGCCCACACTGGGACACGTAGTAATGAGCAGTTCTTC. As protein: CASSAHTGTRSNEQFF.

The table lists this clone with a few counts. V and J are TRBV7-9 and TRBJ1-4; TRBD1 matches at 9 bases. The CDR3 loop spans 15 amino acids. Trimming cost V 5 bases and J 5 bases; bases outside gene matches: 6. CDR1 and CDR2 from the germline V gene are SEHNR and FQNEAQ (reference sequence). The CDR3 protein is CASSPRTGENEKLFF. As DNA, the CDR3 is TGTGCCAGCAGCCCGAGGACAGGGGAGAATGAAAAACTGTTTTTT.

The chain has TRBV6-1 and TRBJ2-3; maybe TRBD1 (5 bases). The CDR3 is 13 residues long. Germline V gene sequence: CDR1 MNHNS, CDR2 SASEGT. The ends were cut back, 7 bases at V and 0 bases at J, with 8 bases in the middle. CDR3 in DNA: TGTGCCAGCATGAGGACAAGCACAGATACGCAGTATTTT. Translating gives CASMRTSTDTQYF.

This clone was picked up a small number of times. The chain combines TRBV21-1 with TRBJ1-2; the DNA was not used to check the table's D call, TRBD1. TRBV21-1 is a known pseudogene. The CDR3 has 15 amino acids. CDR3 protein: CASSKGANKECGYTF. As DNA, the CDR3 is TGTGCCAGCAGCAAAGGGGCCAATAAAGAATGTGGCTACACCTTC.

This sequence joins TRBV9 and TRBJ1-2, with 9 bases lining up with TRBD1. Germline trimming cut 4 bases from V and 2 bases from J; bases unmatched to any gene: 6. CDR1 and CDR2 (germline): SGDLS, YYNGEE. The CDR3 extends over 15 amino acids. The DNA for the CDR3 is TGTGCCAGCAGCCCTGGGACAGGGAGAAACTATGGCTACACCTTC. This sequence encodes CASSPGTGRNYGYTF.

The chain combines TRBV30 with TRBJ1-6, with D perhaps TRBD1 (6 bases). This CDR3 region has 18 residues. The germline V gene has CDR1 GTSNPN and CDR2 SVGIG (reference sequence). V shed 5 bases and J shed 9 bases, with 29 bases lying between them. The DNA for the CDR3 is TGTGCCTGGCATGGGGGCGAAAACCCTTACGATGGGGGTTCACCCCTCCACTTT. This gives the protein CAWHGGENPYDGGSPLHF.

V is TRBV7-6 and J is TRBJ2-7, with 7 nucleotides matching TRBD1. From germline, CDR1 is SGHVS and CDR2 FNYEAQ. The CDR3 spans 13 residues. V shed 4 bases, J shed 4 bases, and the junction held 4 bases outside the gene matches. The CDR3 loop reads CASSSTDRYEQYF. The DNA for the CDR3 is TGTGCCAGCAGCTCTACGGACAGGTACGAGCAGTACTTC.

The chain combines TRBV11-2 with TRBJ2-2; D remains unclear. CDR1 is SGHAT, CDR2 FQNNGV, per germline. The V end lost 4 bases, the J end lost 0 bases, and 6 bases lay between the germline ends. The CDR3 is made up of 14 amino acids. Here the CDR3 reads CASSYPSNTGELFF. In DNA form, the CDR3 reads TGTGCCAGCAGCTATCCCTCGAACACCGGGGAGCTGTTTTTT.

This chain connects TRBV7-2 to TRBJ1-5; D remains unclear. The CDR3 sequence is 13 residues long. Germline V gene lookup returns CDR1 SGHTA and CDR2 FQGNSA. V lost 1 base and J lost 5, with 6 bases in between. The CDR3 spells CASSLGRDQPQHF. Written as DNA, the CDR3 is TGTGCCAGCAGCTTAGGGAGAGATCAGCCCCAGCATTTT. Full variable domain (remainder filled in from reference TRBV7-2 and TRBJ1-5): GAGVSQSPSNKVTEKGKDVELRCDPISGHTALYWYRQSLGQGLEFLIYFQGNSAPDKSGLPSDRFSAERTGGSVSTLTIQRTQQEDSAVYLCASSLGRDQPQHFGDGTRLSIL.

This rearrangement joins TRBV6-5 to TRBJ1-1; D is unresolved. The CDR3 is 14 amino acids. Germline V lookup: CDR1 MNHEY, CDR2 SVGAGI. Trimming cost V 6 bases and J 3 bases, with 14 bases left between them. Written as DNA, the CDR3 is TGTGCCAGCAGCCGATTCGCCCGGGACACTGAAGCTTTCTTT. This gives the protein CASSRFARDTEAFF.

This chain connects TRBV19 to TRBJ1-5; the D is unclear. V gave up 0 bases and J gave up 0 bases, with 15 bases separating them. Per germline, CDR1 LNHDA and CDR2 SQIVND (reference sequence). This CDR3 spans 18 amino acids. CDR3 region: CASSIDRRFYYSNQPQHF. For the CDR3, the DNA is TGTGCCAGTAGTATAGATAGACGGTTCTACTATAGCAATCAGCCCCAGCATTTT.

Turning to this clone: One end of the junction varies from germline; a read error may be responsible. The chain links TRBV7-3 to TRBJ2-6; TRBD1 is a possible D gene (5 bases). Germline assignment: CDR1 SGHTA and CDR2 FQGTGA. The CDR3 runs 14 residues. The chain's CDR3 is CASSLSSGANGLTF. CDR3 DNA: TGTGCCAGCAGCTTGAGCTCTGGGGCCAACGGCCTGACTTTC.

The V gene is TRBV15, the J gene TRBJ2-7; TRBD2 might be the D (6 bases). This CDR3 contains 12 residues. Deletions cut 3 bases from V and 6 bases from J, with 9 bases between. Germline V gene lookup returns CDR1 LNHNV and CDR2 YYDKDF (reference sequence). CDR3 DNA sequence: TGTGCCACCAGCAGGGAGGGACGCGAGCAGTACTTC. This translates into CATSREGREQYF.

This chain links TRBV7-7 with TRBJ2-3; 7 bases map to TRBD1. V trimming: 5 bases; J trimming: 0 bases; junction bases outside the gene matches: 5. Germline V gene sequence: CDR1 SSHAT, CDR2 FNYEAQ (reference sequence). The CDR3 covers 15 residues. CDR3 in DNA: TGTGCCAGCAGCCCCCACAGGGGTAGCACAGATACGCAGTATTTT. Translated: CASSPHRGSTDTQYF.

This clone was picked up one time. This chain connects TRBV15 to TRBJ1-4; 7 nucleotides align to TRBD1. Germline V CDR1 and CDR2: LNHNV, YYDKDF (reference sequence). CDR3 length: 17 amino acids. V dropped 0 bases and J dropped 10; count of bases not matched to a gene: 14. CDR3 loop: CATSRDSVRGDLRKLFF. The CDR3 DNA reads as TGTGCCACCAGCAGAGATTCTGTCAGGGGGGATCTACGAAAACTGTTTTTT.

CDR3 nucleotide sequence: TGTGCCAGTAGTATCGAGGCGTATAGCTCCTATAATTCACCCCTCCACTTT. This translates into CASSIEAYSSYNSPLHF. The V call is TRBV19, the J call TRBJ1-6; D remains unclear. The CDR3 has 17 amino acids. The germline V gene encodes CDR1 LNHDA and CDR2 SQIVND (reference sequence). V lost 3 bases and J lost 0, with 12 bases in between.

This chain connects TRBV29-1 to TRBJ1-2; 7 bases align to TRBD1. V was pared by 5 bases and J by 8 bases, with 8 bases of the junction left unmatched. The CDR3 spans 12 residues. CDR1 is SQVTM, CDR2 ANQGSEA, per germline. The CDR3 region has the DNA TGCAGCGTTTTGAAGGGGGCGGGGGGCTACACCTTC. Protein: CSVLKGAGGYTF.

Turning to this clone: One junction end disagrees with the germline gene, perhaps due to a read error. The chain recombines TRBV7-9 with TRBJ2-4; possibly TRBD2 for D (6 bases). The CDR3 extends over 17 amino acids. Germline CDR1 is SEHNR and CDR2 is FQNEAQ (reference sequence). In nucleotides, the CDR3 is TGTTCCAGCAGCCCGGACGGGGGTTCTTTAGCCAAAAACATTCAGTACTTC. As protein: CSSSPDGGSLAKNIQYF.

The CDR3 region has the DNA TGCGCCAGCAGCTTACAGTTGAACACTGAAGCTTTCTTT. It encodes CASSLQLNTEAFF. The chain employs TRBV5-1 and TRBJ1-1, with D uncertain. CDR1 SGHRS and CDR2 YFSETQ come from the germline V gene. Trimming left V 2 bases short and J 0 bases short, with 5 bases between. This CDR3 has 13 residues.

The chain carries TRBV9 and TRBJ2-2; 7 bases map to TRBD1. The J segment lost 2 bases and the V segment lost 3 bases, leaving 1 base of the junction unmatched. From germline, CDR1 is SGDLS and CDR2 YYNGEE. This CDR3 is built from 14 residues. CDR3 loop: CASSGQGNTGELFF. The CDR3, as DNA: TGTGCCAGCAGCGGACAGGGTAACACCGGGGAGCTGTTTTTT.

The chain joins TRBV28 to TRBJ2-7, with 8 bases fitting TRBD1. This CDR3 is 15 amino acids long. The trim removed 7 bases at V and 3 bases at J, leaving 11 bases unmatched. Germline values: CDR1 MDHEN, CDR2 SYDVKM. The CDR3 nucleotides are TGTGCCAGCACCCTGACCGGGACAGGACTCTACGAGCAGTACTTC. This codes for CASTLTGTGLYEQYF.

V gene TRBV14 combines with J gene TRBJ2-7; maybe TRBD1 (6 bases). The ends were cut back, 4 bases at V and 2 bases at J, with 12 bases in the middle. The CDR3 covers 14 residues. Germline V CDR1 and CDR2: SGHDN, FVKESK. In DNA, the CDR3 is TGTGCCAGCAGCCTACAGGGTATAACCTACGAGCAGTACTTC. Residues: CASSLQGITYEQYF.

J is TRBJ2-5 and V is TRBV7-2; TRBD2 agrees at 8 bases. CDR1 and CDR2 from the germline V gene are SGHTA and FQGNSA. This CDR3 spans 14 amino acids. V lost 6 bases and J lost 9; bases outside the gene matches: 12. CDR3 coding DNA: TGTGCCAGCAGACAGGGACTAGGTGGCAGAGCCCAGTACTTC. Translation: CASRQGLGGRAQYF.

Concerning this clone: The sample holds other DNA sequences that translate to the same CDR3. The chain recombines TRBV6-5 with TRBJ2-2; D may be TRBD1 (6 bases). The germline V gene encodes CDR1 MNHEY and CDR2 SVGAGI. The V and J ends lost 2 bases and 2 bases respectively, with 9 bases between them. This CDR3 has 15 residues. CDR3 sequence reads: CASSYVQGNTGELFF. The DNA for the CDR3 is TGTGCCAGCAGTTACGTACAGGGTAACACCGGGGAGCTGTTTTTT.

The V and J genes are TRBV28 and TRBJ1-5; D gene ambiguous. CDR1 and CDR2 (germline): MDHEN, SYDVKM. CDR3 length: 16 amino acids. The ends were cut back, 6 bases at V and 1 base at J, with 16 bases in the middle. As DNA, the CDR3 is TGTGCCAGCAGCCTGATCACAAGGGAGAGCAATCAGCCCCAGCATTTT. This translates into CASSLITRESNQPQHF.

This sequence joins TRBV28 and TRBJ2-7, with D possibly TRBD2 on 7 matching bases. The CDR3 contains 15 residues. Germline-derived CDR1 and CDR2 are MDHEN and SYDVKM. V was cut by 5 bases and J by 1 base, with 15 bases left in between. The CDR3 bases are TGTGCCAGCAGTGGGGCGGGGGCCCGTTCCTACGAGCAGTACTTC. Protein: CASSGAGARSYEQYF.

This rearrangement joins TRBV5-8 to TRBJ1-2; TRBD1 matches at 9 bases. Germline CDR1 SGHTS, CDR2 YDEGEE. The CDR3 has 14 amino acids. With 4 bases clipped from V and 7 bases from J, the junction kept 8 bases outside the gene matches. The CDR3 sequence: CASSNYRGPLGYTF. In nucleotides, the CDR3 is TGTGCCAGCAGCAACTACAGGGGGCCACTTGGCTACACCTTC. Full variable domain (outside the CDR3, taken from reference TRBV5-8 and TRBJ1-2): EAGVTQSPTHLIKTRGQQATLRCSPISGHTSVYWYQQALGLGLQFLLWYDEGEERNRGNFPPRFSGRQFPNYSSELNVNALELEDSALYLCASSNYRGPLGYTFGSGTRLTVV.

The rearrangement links TRBV10-3 to TRBJ2-3, with TRBD2 identical over 10 bases. The V segment lost 10 bases and the J segment 4 bases; nucleotides outside the gene matches: 5. Germline CDR1 reads ENHRY; CDR2 reads SYGVKD. The CDR3 extends over 13 amino acids. CDR3: CASQLAGPDTQYF. The CDR3 DNA sequence: TGTGCCAGCCAACTAGCGGGGCCAGATACGCAGTATTTT.